Listed here is a single T cell receptor beta chain. Its antigen remains unidentified. TCRdb passed the reads through MiXCR, listing each CDR3 protein once. The sample gives under 200,000 distinct CDR3 sequences, 20% to 25% of which show up once; roughly 27% is in the top ten. This sample was taken from a study of T cell repertoires in cytomegalovirus infection. Study background: HLA-B-restricted CMV epitopes that are well studied, plus recently identified HLA-C-restricted ones, were used by the study. Public TCR beta signatures provided an indication of both CMV infection and a matching HLA type.

Germline assignment: CDR1 SGHVS and CDR2 FNYEAQ. CDR3 length: 15 residues. With 0 bases removed from V and 1 base from J, the gap between germline ends came to 7 bases. Overall study results and limits: CMV carriers with the relevant HLA were identified by cumulative public TCR beta family frequency. Ex vivo responses were dominated by HLA-C-restricted CMV-specific TCR beta clonotypes.

This receptor was identified in a human donor in good health (CMV status not recorded). Some clones in this sample may be carry-over from other donors' samples. The chain combines TRBV7-6 with TRBJ2-1; D uncertain. Sequenced material: CD8+ T cells from cultured PBMCs, taken from culture after CMV antigen stimulation. CDR3 in DNA: TGTGCCAGCAGCTTAGCGAATCCGTCCTACAATGAGCAGTTCTTC. Its protein is CASSLANPSYNEQFF.